The entry that follows covers one T cell receptor (beta chain) sequence. Original processing notes: Cell counts per sample came from amplifying reference gene primers. Assay used: immunoSEQ multiplex PCR; TCRdb lists only in-frame clones, some missing. The V and J calls and clone size are taken from that table; D and trimming were inferred from the DNA. The sample has about 410,000 clones, about nine tenths seen once. Losses at the gene ends were 1 base for V and 3 bases for J; bases not matched to a gene: 4. The CDR3 covers 16 residues. The germline gives CDR1 MGHRA, CDR2 YSYEKL. The data were taken from a study of blood T cell repertoires in COVID-19. Study background: The United States, Italy and Spain provided the acute and convalescent COVID-19 samples. The cDNA or gDNA used as material had been derived from T cells, B-cell-depleted T cells, or PBMCs.

Sequencing was done on a sample of peripheral blood. The sequence was obtained from a woman younger than 45 with active or convalescent COVID-19. The V call is TRBV4-1, the J call TRBJ2-1, with 9 bases that match TRBD1. The CDR3 reads CASSQGQGDLYNEQFF. The CDR3 DNA reads as TGCGCCAGCAGCCAAGGACAGGGGGATCTCTACAATGAGCAGTTCTTC.